These 23 T cell receptor beta chains originate from one sample sequenced in a study of control samples from healthy donors and cancer patients. The method was immunoSEQ multiplex PCR; TCRdb's version includes in-frame clones alone and lacks a portion of them. The data contain roughly 59,000 clones, more than 90% of them singletons. The sequenced material came from PBMCs. These receptors were collected from a man between 40 and 49 years old with colorectal cancer.

The chain combines TRBV7-3 with TRBJ1-5, with D maybe TRBD1 (5 bases). Germline CDR1 and CDR2: SGHTA and FQGTGA. This CDR3 is built from 18 residues. The V and J ends lost 4 bases and 1 base respectively, with 20 bases between them. DNA of the CDR3: TGTGCCAGCAGCTCCCCTGGGCGGGGCGTAAAAAGCAATCAGCCCCAGCATTTT. Residues: CASSSPGRGVKSNQPQHF.

This clone has a handful of counts. The chain joins TRBV19 to TRBJ1-1; maybe TRBD1 (5 bases). CDR1 and CDR2 from the germline V gene are LNHDA and SQIVND (reference sequence). This CDR3 region has 14 residues. V dropped 6 bases and J dropped 0 bases, with 11 bases sitting between them. CDR3 nucleotide sequence: TGTGCCAGTAGCCTAGGACACATGAACACTGAAGCTTTCTTT. This codes for CASSLGHMNTEAFF. The full variable domain, completed using reference TRBV19 and TRBJ1-1, is DGGITQSPKYLFRKEGQNVTLSCEQNLNHDAMYWYRQDPGQGLRLIYYSQIVNDFQKGDIAEGYSVSREKKESFPLTVTSAQKNPTAFYLCASSLGHMNTEAFFGQGTRLTVV.

The rearrangement links TRBV18 to TRBJ1-5, with D unclear. The ends were cut back, 6 bases at V and 3 bases at J, with 6 bases in the middle. The CDR3 has 12 amino acids. Per germline, CDR1 KGHSH and CDR2 LQKENI. The CDR3 nucleotides are TGTGCCAGCTCCCCGGTCAATCAGCCCCAGCATTTT. Its protein is CASSPVNQPQHF. Filled out from reference TRBV18 and TRBJ1-5, the complete variable domain reads NAGVMQNPRHLVRRRGQEARLRCSPMKGHSHVYWYRQLPEEGLKFMVYLQKENIIDESGMPKERFSAEFPKEGPSILRIQQVVRGDSAAYFCASSPVNQPQHFGDGTRLSIL.

V gene TRBV30 combines with J gene TRBJ2-7, with D maybe TRBD2 (5 bases). The CDR3 has 14 residues. V lost 1 base to trimming and J lost 7 bases, with 17 bases between them. Germline CDR1 and CDR2: GTSNPN and SVGIG (reference sequence). Here the CDR3 reads CAWSENWSGGEQYF. In nucleotides, the CDR3 is TGTGCCTGGAGTGAAAACTGGAGCGGCGGGGAGCAGTACTTC.

The chain recombines TRBV6-5 with TRBJ2-3; no clear D. CDR1 and CDR2 from the germline V gene are MNHEY and SVGAGI. Trimming pared 5 bases from V and 5 bases from J, leaving 5 bases between. The CDR3 is 11 amino acids. The CDR3 is CASSILDTQYF. DNA for the CDR3: TGTGCCAGCAGTATCTTAGATACGCAGTATTTT.

J is TRBJ1-6 and V is TRBV4-1; 8 bases are shared with TRBD1. V shed 1 base and J 10 bases; nucleotides not matched to a gene: 9. Germline V CDR1 and CDR2: MGHRA, YSYEKL. The CDR3 has 16 residues. CDR3 in amino acids: CASSQALDRARSPLHF. The CDR3 bases are TGCGCCAGCAGCCAAGCTCTGGACAGGGCACGATCACCCCTCCACTTT.

V gene TRBV15 combines with J gene TRBJ1-3; D unresolved. Germline V gene lookup returns CDR1 LNHNV and CDR2 YYDKDF (reference sequence). V was clipped by 3 bases and J by 3 bases, with 12 bases between them. This CDR3 comprises 15 residues. The CDR3 region is CATSRAPGVGNTIYF. CDR3 in DNA: TGTGCCACCAGCAGGGCCCCAGGAGTTGGAAACACCATATATTTT.

The chain couples TRBV18 to TRBJ2-3; D call uncertain. The V gene's germline CDR1 is KGHSH and CDR2 LQKENI. CDR3 length equals 13 residues. V lost 3 bases, J lost 5 bases, and 9 bases lay in between. This CDR3 is CASSPDQLDTQYF. In DNA form, the CDR3 reads TGTGCCAGCTCACCTGATCAACTAGATACGCAGTATTTT.

The V and J genes are TRBV5-1 and TRBJ2-7; 7 nucleotides match TRBD1. The CDR3 loop spans 16 amino acids. V lost 4 bases and J lost 4; bases outside the gene matches: 14. Germline V CDR1 and CDR2: SGHRS, YFSETQ. This CDR3 is CASSITTGTDTYEQYF. The CDR3 coding sequence is TGCGCCAGCAGCATAACGACCGGGACAGACACTTACGAGCAGTACTTC.

This chain connects TRBV3-1 (or the pseudogene TRBV3-2) to TRBJ1-3; D possibly corresponds to TRBD1 (6 bases). The CDR3 contains 16 residues. The V and J ends lost 2 bases and 0 bases respectively, with 11 bases between them. Per germline, CDR1 LGHDT and CDR2 YNNKEL (reference sequence). The CDR3 DNA is TGTGCCAGCAGCCAACTACAGGGCTTCTCTGGAAACACCATATATTTT. Translated, it gives CASSQLQGFSGNTIYF.

The V and J genes are TRBV2 and TRBJ2-7, with a weak D call TRBD1 (6 bases). Germline V gene lookup returns CDR1 SNHLY and CDR2 FYNNEI. The CDR3 runs 15 residues. The V and J ends lost 5 bases and 2 bases respectively, with 16 bases between them. CDR3 sequence reads: CASSIQGQDPYEQYF. The CDR3 DNA is TGTGCCAGCAGTATTCAGGGGCAGGACCCCTACGAGCAGTACTTC.

This clone showed up just once. V and J are TRBV3-1 (or the pseudogene TRBV3-2) and TRBJ1-3; D not resolved. Trimming pared 2 bases from V and 5 bases from J, leaving 10 bases between. Germline assignment: CDR1 LGHDT and CDR2 YNNKEL (reference sequence). This CDR3 spans 14 amino acids. The CDR3 DNA reads TGTGCCAGCAGCCAAAACCTGGGCCGAAACACCATATATTTT. Translated, it gives CASSQNLGRNTIYF.

This clone was picked up one time. The chain combines TRBV6-6 with TRBJ1-6; D unresolved. Trimming pared 0 bases from V and 8 bases from J, leaving 8 bases between. This CDR3 contains 14 residues. In germline, CDR1 is MNHNY, CDR2 SVGAGI (reference sequence). This CDR3 reads CASSYSSRDSPLHF. The CDR3 DNA sequence: TGTGCCAGCAGTTACTCCTCGAGGGATTCACCCCTCCACTTT.

The rearrangement uses TRBV5-4 and TRBJ2-1; D perhaps matches TRBD2 (5 bases). Between the trimmed V and J ends, which lost 5 bases and 0 bases, there was a span of 12 bases. The germline V gene has CDR1 SGHNT and CDR2 YYREEE (reference sequence). The CDR3 runs 15 residues. CDR3: CASRNGELSYNEQFF. The CDR3 DNA reads TGTGCCAGCAGGAACGGGGAGCTCTCCTACAATGAGCAGTTCTTC.

This chain connects TRBV6-1 to TRBJ2-3, with 10 positions matching TRBD1. The length of the CDR3 is 15 residues. The V gene's germline CDR1 is MNHNS and CDR2 SASEGT. The CDR3 coding sequence is TGTGCATCCACCCTCGGGACAGGGGTGCCAGATACGCAGTATTTT. It is translated as CASTLGTGVPDTQYF.

The genes are TRBV4-2 and TRBJ1-6; no reliable D call. CDR3 size: 16 residues. V was pared by 1 base and J by 5 bases, with 12 bases between. From germline, CDR1 is LGHNA and CDR2 YNFKEQ. Here the CDR3 reads CASSQARLADNSPLHF. CDR3 nucleotides: TGTGCCAGCAGCCAAGCAAGGTTAGCGGATAATTCACCCCTCCACTTT.

This clone was counted only a few times. The chain carries TRBV11-1 and TRBJ1-1; D unclear. Trimming removed 4 bases from V and 1 base from J, with 16 bases in between. This CDR3 has 16 amino acids. From germline, CDR1 is SGHAT and CDR2 FQDESV (reference sequence). The CDR3 coding sequence is TGTGCCAGCAGCTCCCGATCCGGACGGGGGAACACTGAAGCTTTCTTT. It is translated as CASSSRSGRGNTEAFF.

J is TRBJ2-5 and V is TRBV2; D may correspond to TRBD1 or TRBD2 (6 bases each). The CDR3 is made up of 15 amino acids. Germline-derived CDR1 and CDR2 are SNHLY and FYNNEI. V lost 5 bases to trimming and J lost 5 bases, with 18 bases between them. The CDR3 is CASSWDTNREETQYF. CDR3 nucleotides: TGTGCCAGCAGTTGGGACACCAATCGGGAGGAGACCCAGTACTTC.

The rearrangement joins TRBV7-9 to TRBJ1-1; D is ambiguous. Germline lookup yields CDR1 SEHNR and CDR2 FQNEAQ (reference sequence). The V end lost 5 bases, the J end lost 8 bases, and 15 bases lay between the germline ends. The CDR3 is made up of 13 amino acids. In DNA form, the CDR3 reads TGTGCCAGCAGCCCCCGGGCCTCGGGGGAAGCTTTCTTT. Translating it yields CASSPRASGEAFF.

The chain is built from TRBV11-3 and TRBJ2-3; D assignment may be TRBD1 or TRBD2 (5 bases each). Germline loops: CDR1 SGHNT, CDR2 YENEEA. The CDR3 covers 17 residues. V dropped 1 base and J dropped 1 base, with 15 bases sitting between them. The chain's CDR3 is CASSLVARGRGTDTQYF. The CDR3 DNA reads as TGTGCCAGCAGCTTAGTTGCACGGGGACGGGGCACAGATACGCAGTATTTT.

The chain carries TRBV18 and TRBJ1-6; tentative D call: TRBD1 (6 bases). Trimming shortened V by 6 bases and J by 5 bases, and 14 bases separated the two germline ends. CDR3 length equals 15 residues. The germline V gene has CDR1 KGHSH and CDR2 LQKENI. The CDR3 region has the DNA TGTGCCAGCTCTTCCGCGGACAGCCATAATTCACCCCTCCACTTT. Protein: CASSSADSHNSPLHF.

The chain combines TRBV2 with TRBJ2-5; perhaps D is TRBD1 or TRBD2 (5 bases each). The CDR3 spans 15 residues. Per the germline V gene, CDR1 is SNHLY and CDR2 is FYNNEI. V was clipped by 4 bases and J by 1 base, with 13 bases between them. This CDR3 reads CASSAIGARQETQYF. The CDR3 DNA sequence: TGTGCCAGCAGTGCTATCGGGGCCCGCCAAGAGACCCAGTACTTC.

V and J are TRBV3-1 (or the pseudogene TRBV3-2) and TRBJ2-5; 13 positions match TRBD2. The V gene's germline CDR1 is LGHDT and CDR2 YNNKEL (reference sequence). This CDR3 region has 15 residues. V lost 4 bases, J lost 2 bases, and 1 base stayed unmatched. The CDR3 spells CASSLTSGGQETQYF. CDR3 in DNA: TGTGCCAGCAGCCTGACTAGCGGGGGGCAAGAGACCCAGTACTTC.